This T cell receptor beta chain stems from a study of T-cell memory formation after mild COVID-19. Overall study results and limits: Balance between CD4 and CD8 was seen in clones contracting day 15 to 85, and a CD4+ lean was seen in later expanders.

This CDR3 is 14 amino acids long. Trimming removed 0 bases from V and 10 bases from J; junction bases left unmatched: 8. The V gene's germline CDR1 is SGHTA and CDR2 FQGTGA. TCR alpha and TCR beta cDNA libraries carrying sample barcodes and UMIs were produced by 5'RACE using constant-segment primers. In TCRdb, the 5' RACE reads were re-called with MiXCR into one record per CDR3 protein. The sample yields around 200,000 distinct CDR3 sequences, roughly a tenth seen once. At least ten counts were recorded for this clonotype. Its antigen remains unknown. The chain recombines TRBV7-3 with TRBJ1-2; TRBD1 agrees at 7 bases. The source material was PBMCs or a T cell subset sorted from them (not recorded which). The origin of this receptor is a man aged 18 to 35 who had mild COVID-19 (a few samples of this study predate the infection). Cell type and time point are not known. CDR3 amino acids: CASSLTGTVGDYTF. The DNA of the CDR3 is TGTGCCAGCAGCTTAACAGGGACAGTGGGCGACTACACCTTC.